This paragraph reports one T cell receptor beta chain. The antigen is unknown. No patient escaped relapse after autologous stem cell transplantation, and brentuximab vedotin exposure varied. The sample originates from a study of PD-1 blockade in classical Hodgkin lymphoma. TCRdb's table, derived via immunoSEQ multiplex PCR, lists solely in-frame clones and lacks some. The table has just over 35,000 clones, 69% seen once. General study findings and limits: Compared with baseline, CD4+ but not CD8+ TCR diversity had risen significantly by C4D1. The repertoire differences lack a defined cause, possibly disease activity or prior therapy.

Germline V lookup: CDR1 ENHRY, CDR2 SYGVKD. V lost 4 bases to trimming and J lost 7 bases, with 13 bases between them. The CDR3 totals 14 residues. J is TRBJ1-4 and V is TRBV10-3; maybe TRBD1 (6 bases). The sequenced sample was peripheral blood mononuclear cells (PBMCs), obtained before the second cycle of nivolumab. The origin of this receptor is a human donor with classical Hodgkin lymphoma. For the CDR3, the DNA is TGTGCCATCAGTGCGACAGGACCCAGTGAAAAACTGTTTTTT. Its protein product is CAISATGPSEKLFF.